These 9 T cell receptor beta chains came from one sample sequenced in a study of T-cell memory formation after mild COVID-19. One entry per CDR3 protein, called by TCRdb with MiXCR from the 5' RACE reads. The sample has a few hundred thousand distinct CDR3 sequences; roughly 18% are singletons. Sequenced sample: PBMCs or a T cell subset sorted from them (not recorded which). The receptors stem from a man aged 18 to 35 who had mild COVID-19 (a few samples of this study predate the infection). Cell type and time point are not known.

This clonotype was observed a few times. This chain links TRBV7-6 with TRBJ1-2; D perhaps matches TRBD1 (5 bases). This CDR3 comprises 15 residues. The germline gives CDR1 SGHVS, CDR2 FNYEAQ. The V end was cut by 1 base, the J end by 3 bases, with 12 bases between. The DNA for the CDR3 is TGTGCCAGCAGCTTAGGGGACGGGGGACACTATGGCTACACCTTC. As protein: CASSLGDGGHYGYTF.

This chain connects TRBV12-3 or TRBV12-4 to TRBJ2-5; tentative D call: TRBD2 (6 bases). V was trimmed by 5 bases and J by 7 bases, leaving 23 bases between them. CDR3 length equals 16 residues. CDR3 amino acids: CASSRSRGTHTGTQYF. The CDR3 nucleotides read TGTGCCAGCAGTCGTTCCCGGGGGACCCACACAGGGACCCAGTACTTC.

This clonotype has at least ten counts. The V call is TRBV20-1, the J call TRBJ1-5; TRBD1 aligns across 9 bases. The CDR3 consists of 15 residues. V lost 6 bases, J lost 6 bases, and 12 bases stayed unmatched. From germline, CDR1 is DFQATT and CDR2 SNEGSKA (reference sequence). In DNA form, the CDR3 reads TGCAGTGCAGGCCCGGGACAGGGAGTGGCTCAGCCCCAGCATTTT. It yields the protein CSAGPGQGVAQPQHF.

This clonotype has ten or more counts. The rearrangement uses TRBV5-1 and TRBJ2-5; possibly TRBD1 for D (6 bases). This CDR3 contains 14 residues. Trimming shortened V by 4 bases and J by 2 bases, and 12 bases separated the two germline ends. Germline CDR1 and CDR2: SGHRS and YFSETQ. The CDR3 sequence is CASSRTGSQETQYF. The DNA of the CDR3 is TGCGCCAGCAGCCGAACAGGGTCGCAAGAGACCCAGTACTTC.

J is TRBJ2-2 and V is TRBV5-1; TRBD1 aligns across 7 bases. J lost 7 bases, V lost 1 base, and 7 bases had no gene match. In germline, CDR1 is SGHRS, CDR2 YFSETQ. The CDR3 extends over 15 amino acids. The CDR3 spells CASSLPEGAGGELFF. CDR3 DNA: TGCGCCAGCAGCTTGCCTGAGGGGGCCGGCGGGGAGCTGTTTTTT.

This clonotype was counted between two and nine times. The V and J genes are TRBV6-5 and TRBJ1-6; TRBD1 might be the D (5 bases). V was pared by 7 bases and J by 7 bases, with 14 bases between. CDR3 size: 14 residues. Per the germline V gene, CDR1 is MNHEY and CDR2 is SVGAGI. The CDR3 DNA follows: TGTGCCAGCACTCCGGGAGCAGGGAATTCACCCCTCCACTTT. Protein product: CASTPGAGNSPLHF.

This clonotype was counted a few times. The chain employs TRBV18 and TRBJ1-5, with 9 bases identical to TRBD1. Germline-derived CDR1 and CDR2 are KGHSH and LQKENI. There are 14 residues in the CDR3. V lost 3 bases and J lost 7; bases outside the gene matches: 4. Here the CDR3 reads CASSPTGGGQPQHF. The CDR3 bases are TGTGCCAGCTCACCCACAGGGGGCGGGCAGCCCCAGCATTTT.

This clonotype occurred a few times. In DNA, the CDR3 is TGCGCCAGCAGCCAGGCGGCCGGTTCCGGAGCTTTCTTT. Its protein product is CASSQAAGSGAFF. The chain combines TRBV4-1 with TRBJ1-1; D uncertain. CDR1 is MGHRA and CDR2 is YSYEKL in the germline V gene. V was trimmed by 3 bases and J by 10 bases, leaving 15 bases between them. The CDR3 spans 13 residues.

The DNA of the CDR3 is TGTGCCAGCAGTCCATCACTTGACAGCAAGATTTTAGCCAAAAACATTCAGTACTTC. Encoded protein: CASSPSLDSKILAKNIQYF. This chain uses TRBV12-3 or TRBV12-4 with TRBJ2-4; D is perhaps TRBD1 (5 bases). This CDR3 is built from 19 residues. V was cut by 5 bases and J by 0 bases, with 23 bases left in between.